The T cell receptor (beta chain) under discussion was sequenced for a study of T cells in Graves' hyperthyroidism and ophthalmopathy. From RNA transcripts, TCR beta CDR3 regions were amplified. The HTBI primer set drove a first-round RT-PCR of the TCR CDR3. MiXCR, run by TCRdb on the multiplex PCR reads, gives a single entry per CDR3 protein. The sample comprises 600,000 or so distinct CDR3 sequences, roughly 15% of which are singletons, and less than 4.5% rests with the top ten. This clonotype came up many times. V was pared by 1 base and J by 2 bases, with 9 bases between. Germline assignment: CDR1 SEHNR and CDR2 FQNEAQ (reference sequence). The CDR3 contains 14 residues.

Sequencing was done on a sample of blood. The clonotype originates from a woman in her 30s with Graves' hyperthyroidism. The chain combines TRBV7-9 with TRBJ2-7, with D possibly TRBD1 on 6 matching bases. CDR3 bases: TGTGCCAGCAGCTTAGAGGACAGCGCCTACGAGCAGTACTTC. Its protein is CASSLEDSAYEQYF.